This TCR beta chain is drawn from a study of T cell responses to AZD1222 COVID-19 vaccine. Study as a whole: Second-dose recipients at about 4 or about 12 weeks were treated as one pooled group.

Germline V gene sequence: CDR1 LGHNT, CDR2 FRNRAP. The CDR3 runs to 13 residues. V lost 5 bases and J 4 bases, leaving 8 bases between the germline ends. TCRdb's table, derived via immunoSEQ multiplex PCR, lists solely in-frame clones and lacks some. Found here are 150,000 to 200,000 clones, around 94% of them singletons; the top ten hold about 0.64%. The material was peripheral blood, obtained on day 0 of AZD1222 vaccination. This receptor was obtained from an adult in good health. The genes are TRBV12-5 and TRBJ2-2; perhaps D is TRBD1 or TRBD2 (5 bases each). The CDR3, as DNA: TGTGCTAGTGGTGAGGGGCCCACCGGGGAGCTGTTTTTT. This codes for CASGEGPTGELFF.